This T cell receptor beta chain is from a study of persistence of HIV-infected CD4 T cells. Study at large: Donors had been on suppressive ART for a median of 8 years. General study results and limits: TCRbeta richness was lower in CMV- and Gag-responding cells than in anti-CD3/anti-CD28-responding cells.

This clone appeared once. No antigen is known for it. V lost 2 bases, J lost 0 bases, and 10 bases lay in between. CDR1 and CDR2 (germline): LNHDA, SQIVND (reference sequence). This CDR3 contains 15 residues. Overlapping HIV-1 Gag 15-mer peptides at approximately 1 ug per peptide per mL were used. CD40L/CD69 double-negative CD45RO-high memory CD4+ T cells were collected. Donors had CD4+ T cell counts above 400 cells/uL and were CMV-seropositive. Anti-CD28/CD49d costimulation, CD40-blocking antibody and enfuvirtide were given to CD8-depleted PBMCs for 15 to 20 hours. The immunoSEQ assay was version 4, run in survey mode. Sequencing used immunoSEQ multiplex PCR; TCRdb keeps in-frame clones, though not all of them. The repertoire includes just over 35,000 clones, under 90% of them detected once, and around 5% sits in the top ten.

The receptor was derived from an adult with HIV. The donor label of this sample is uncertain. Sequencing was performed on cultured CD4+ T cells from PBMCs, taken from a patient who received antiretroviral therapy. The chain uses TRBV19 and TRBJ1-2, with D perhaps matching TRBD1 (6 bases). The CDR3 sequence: CASSIRGTTNYGYTF. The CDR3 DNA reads TGTGCCAGTAGTATAAGGGGGACCACTAACTATGGCTACACCTTC.